Given below is one T cell receptor (beta chain) in context. A junction boundary mismatches the germline segment, possibly from a read error. The data originate from a study of CD8 T cells in Susac syndrome. This CDR3 region has 15 residues. CDR1 MRHNA and CDR2 SNTAGT come from the germline V gene. Reverse transcription used about 0.45 to 1 ug RNA and random hexamers. TCRdb reprocessed the immunoSEQ multiplex PCR reads with MiXCR, giving one entry per CDR3 protein. The sample holds 300,000 or so distinct CDR3 sequences, 92% seen once. The V and J genes are TRBV6-4 and TRBJ2-1; 9 bases line up with TRBD2. Material for sequencing was CD4+ T cells from PBMCs. This receptor was identified in a human donor with multiple sclerosis. CDR3 loop: CASSAFSGSSNQQFF. The CDR3 DNA reads as TGTGCCAGCAGCGCTTTTAGCGGGAGTTCCAATCAGCAGTTCTTC.